The clone carrying this TCR beta chain was observed a single time. These data originate in a study of blood T cell repertoires in COVID-19. Study overall: T cells, B-cell-depleted T cells, or PBMCs provided the cDNA or gDNA that served as material.

Authors' analysis steps: Reference gene primer amplification yielded estimated nucleated cell counts. The method was immunoSEQ multiplex PCR; TCRdb's version includes in-frame clones alone and lacks a portion of them. For V, J and clone size, that table is used; D and trimming come from the DNA. The sample includes approximately 250,000 clones, just under 85% seen only once; the top ten take more than 6%. CDR1 SGDLS and CDR2 YYNGEE come from the germline V gene. V was pared by 6 bases and J by 2 bases, with 9 bases of the junction left unmatched. The CDR3 loop spans 15 amino acids. The origin of this receptor is a woman in her sixties or seventies with active or convalescent COVID-19. This chain joins TRBV9 and TRBJ2-3; 7 bases fit TRBD1. Sequenced material: peripheral blood. CDR3 sequence reads: CASTETGDNTDTQYF. CDR3 coding DNA: TGTGCCAGCACCGAAACAGGGGATAACACAGATACGCAGTATTTT.